What follows are 7 T cell receptor beta chains derived from one specimen sequenced in a study of cytomegalovirus exposure and HLA in healthy donors. TCRdb's table, derived via immunoSEQ multiplex PCR, lists solely in-frame clones and lacks some. Among more than 90,000 clones listed, approximately 86% were seen once. The sample was PBMCs. The receptors derive from a man aged 18 to 30 in good health and CMV-seropositive.

This chain joins TRBV28 and TRBJ2-7; 9 bases fit TRBD2. Germline CDR1 reads MDHEN; CDR2 reads SYDVKM. This CDR3 spans 16 amino acids. With V trimmed by 5 bases and J by 5 bases, 13 bases remained unmatched. CDR3 loop: CASSPTGAGGLNEQYF. DNA of the CDR3: TGTGCCAGCAGTCCGACCGGGGCGGGGGGGCTCAACGAGCAGTACTTC.

The chain joins TRBV6-5 to TRBJ2-5; the match to TRBD1 covers 8 bases. In germline, CDR1 is MNHEY, CDR2 SVGAGI. The CDR3 totals 14 residues. V trimming: 6 bases; J trimming: 5 bases; junction bases outside the gene matches: 8. The CDR3 loop reads CASRPGDRRETQYF. Here the CDR3 DNA reads TGTGCCAGCAGGCCCGGGGACAGGAGGGAGACCCAGTACTTC.

This clone was observed a handful of times. At one boundary the junction diverges from the germline segment, which might be a read error. V and J are TRBV7-7 and TRBJ2-2, with D perhaps matching TRBD1 (6 bases). This CDR3 spans 15 amino acids. The germline CDR1 and CDR2 sequences are SSHAT and FNYEAQ (reference sequence). CDR3 in DNA: TGTGCTAGCAGCCGAACGACAGGGAACACCGGGGAGCTGTTTTTT. Its translation: CASSRTTGNTGELFF.

A single count supports this clone. The V call is TRBV5-1, the J call TRBJ2-5, with 8 bases matching TRBD2. Germline V gene data show CDR1 as SGHRS and CDR2 as YFSETQ. This CDR3 has 17 amino acids. Germline trimming cut 0 bases from V and 4 bases from J; bases unmatched to any gene: 11. The CDR3, as DNA: TGCGCCAGCAGCTTGGCACGGGGGGGCCGGGTGGCAGAGACCCAGTACTTC. This codes for CASSLARGGRVAETQYF.

This sequence joins TRBV10-1 and TRBJ2-7; D is possibly TRBD1 (6 bases). This CDR3 has 15 amino acids. V was shortened by 2 bases and J by 2 bases, with 13 bases between the two germline ends. Germline lookup yields CDR1 WNHNN and CDR2 SYGVQD (reference sequence). The CDR3 coding sequence is TGCGCCAGCAGTGAGGCGTTGGACAGTACCTACGAGCAGTACTTC. This codes for CASSEALDSTYEQYF.

The J gene is TRBJ1-2, the V gene TRBV25-1; D remains unclear. Deletions cut 4 bases from V and 5 bases from J, with 14 bases between. CDR3 size: 14 residues. The germline CDR1 and CDR2 sequences are MGHDK and SYGVNS. CDR3 nucleotide sequence: TGTGCCAGCAGTGGATCTACAGAAGTTTATGGCTACACCTTC. This sequence encodes CASSGSTEVYGYTF.

This chain connects TRBV10-1 to TRBJ2-1, with D hard to call. Trimming left V 1 base short and J 7 bases short, with 8 bases between. CDR1 is WNHNN and CDR2 is SYGVQD in the germline V gene (reference sequence). The CDR3 totals 13 residues. The CDR3, as DNA: TGCGCCAGCAGTGAGTTGGAGAGTAATGAGCAGTTCTTC. It encodes CASSELESNEQFF.